The text below deals with one T cell receptor beta chain. Its antigen is undetermined. Treatment noted: approximately 9-day PBMC culture with coronavirus spike peptide pools or control peptides (ViraFEST assay). Half-medium changes with fresh IL-2 medium occurred on days 3 and 7. These data originate in a study of vaccination and CD4 T cells after COVID-19. Cultured CD4+ T-cell DNA underwent Oncomine TCR Beta short-read sequencing. TCRdb re-derived calls from the PCR reads in MiXCR, one entry per CDR3 protein. The sample lists 6,000 to 8,500 distinct CDR3 sequences, 45% occurring once. Deletions cut 2 bases from V and 4 bases from J, with 5 bases between. The CDR3 has 12 residues. The germline CDR1 and CDR2 sequences are MGHRA and YSYEKL.

The TCR was taken from a human donor who had recovered from COVID-19. The specimen was CD4+ T cells from blood, cultured in vitro. The chain uses TRBV4-1 and TRBJ1-2; maybe TRBD1 (5 bases). The CDR3: CASSQTGYGYTF. CDR3 sequence (DNA): TGCGCCAGCAGCCAAACAGGCTATGGCTACACCTTC.